The source of this T cell receptor (beta chain) is a study of CD8 T cells in ankylosing spondylitis. Study-level results: Seemingly characteristic of ankylosing spondylitis blood was a TCR beta motif consisting of about 8 highly homologous variants.

From the 5' RACE reads, TCRdb called clonotypes with MiXCR, one entry per CDR3 protein. The table lists some 130,000 distinct CDR3 sequences, roughly an eighth of them singletons. This clonotype was counted ten times or more. Its antigen remains unidentified. Looked up from germline, CDR1 is LGHDT and CDR2 is YNNKEL (reference sequence). With 0 bases removed from V and 5 bases from J, the gap between germline ends came to 14 bases. This CDR3 comprises 16 residues. The sample was blood, either unsorted or a sorted T cell fraction (not recorded which). The clonotype originates from a female donor with ankylosing spondylitis or in good health (not recorded which). This sequence joins TRBV3-1 and TRBJ2-1, with D uncertain. Written as DNA, the CDR3 is TGTGCCAGCAGCCAAGACGGCGCGACTCCCCACAATGAGCAGTTCTTC. It translates to CASSQDGATPHNEQFF.